This paragraph covers one TCR beta chain sequence. This sample was included in a study of control samples from healthy donors and cancer patients. The repertoire was sequenced with immunoSEQ multiplex PCR; TCRdb's copy has only in-frame clones and lacks some. The sample records some 71,000 clones, 90% being singletons. CDR3 size: 16 residues. CDR1 is SGHVS and CDR2 is FNYEAQ in the germline V gene. The V and J ends lost 5 bases and 7 bases, in that order; junction bases with no gene match: 14. Sequences were obtained from PBMCs. This chain joins TRBV7-6 and TRBJ2-7; TRBD2 agrees at 10 bases. This receptor was taken from a woman aged 50 to 65 with colorectal cancer. Written as DNA, the CDR3 is TGTGCCAGCAGCGATCTAGCGGGAGCCCTTTTTGGGGAGCAGTACTTC. This encodes CASSDLAGALFGEQYF.